The T cell receptor beta chain under discussion was sequenced for a study of response to subunit inactivated influenza vaccine. The germline V gene has CDR1 SQVTM and CDR2 ANQGSEA. V lost 2 bases and J lost 9; bases outside the gene matches: 8. There are 14 residues in the CDR3. One entry per CDR3 protein results from TCRdb running MiXCR on the RT-PCR reads. The sample shows about 570,000 distinct CDR3 sequences, about 11% of them seen only once. These sequences were also reported in another study, on T cells expressing NK-cell markers. This second report adds: Production of TCR beta cDNA relied on 5'RACE template switching with UMIs. One of the eight sequenced donors was seronegative, whereas the other seven were HCMV-seropositive. T cells sorted in several experiments were restricted to alpha-beta TCR T cells by an anti-gamma-delta TCR antibody.

This sequence joins TRBV29-1 and TRBJ2-1, with TRBD1 identical over 9 bases. Sequencing used PBMCs from blood, obtained on the day of vaccination. The TCR comes from a man in his fifties who received an inactivated influenza vaccine. Here the CDR3 DNA reads TGCAGCGTTGAACCGGGACAGGGTGGGGCTGAGCAGTTCTTC. Translating it yields CSVEPGQGGAEQFF.